These 24 T cell receptor beta chains share one sample of origin, sequenced in a study of T cells in women clearing cervical HPV infection. Sequenced by immunoSEQ multiplex PCR; TCRdb stores in-frame clones only, minus some. The table lists 35,000 to 45,000 clones, with about 6.8% in the top ten. The sequenced sample consisted of blood buffy coat. Every receptor here comes from a woman aged 18-69 years with a cervical HPV16 infection that either progressed to CIN3+ or cleared (not recorded which).

As to this clone: The read finishes 3 residues shy of the CDR3 end, and the germline J gene is used to complete it. The chain uses TRBV19 and TRBJ1-2, with 7 nucleotides matching TRBD1. CDR3 length: 19 amino acids. In germline, CDR1 is LNHDA, CDR2 SQIVND (reference sequence). V lost 4 bases to trimming and J lost 1 base; unmatched junction nucleotides: 18. The covered CDR3 bases are TGTGCCAGTAGTAGAACACTCATCTCGGGACAGACTATTAACTATGGC. Translating it yields CASSRTLISGQTINYG. Given in full, the CDR3 is CASSRTLISGQTINYGYTF. Based on the CDR3 plus reference TRBV19 and TRBJ1-2, the full variable domain is DGGITQSPKYLFRKEGQNVTLSCEQNLNHDAMYWYRQDPGQGLRLIYYSQIVNDFQKGDIAEGYSVSREKKESFPLTVTSAQKNPTAFYLCASSRTLISGQTINYGYTFGSGTRLTVV.

To note about this clone: The read comes to an end 3 residues before the CDR3 does, leaving the germline J gene to fill in the end. The V call is TRBV4-1, the J call TRBJ2-3, with D perhaps matching TRBD1 (6 bases). Germline CDR1 is MGHRA and CDR2 is YSYEKL. CDR3 length: 14 amino acids. The V gene lost 3 bases and the J gene lost 1 base, with 8 bases spanning the gap. The CDR3 spells CASSHPGGTDTQYF. The sequenced CDR3 bases are TGCGCCAGCAGCCACCCAGGGGGCACAGATACG.

Comments on this clone: The read comes to an end 3 residues before the CDR3 does, leaving the germline J gene to fill in the end. The rearrangement links TRBV20-1 to TRBJ2-5; 9 bases align to TRBD2. Per the germline V gene, CDR1 is DFQATT and CDR2 is SNEGSKA (reference sequence). This CDR3 is 14 amino acids long. V dropped 6 bases and J dropped 0; count of bases not matched to a gene: 5. CDR3 in amino acids: CSARLAENQETQYF. Partial CDR3 DNA: TGCAGTGCAAGACTAGCGGAGAACCAAGAGACC.

With respect to this clone: From the germline J gene comes the end of the CDR3, since the read stops 3 residues before it. The chain has TRBV7-3 and TRBJ2-1; 9 bases line up with TRBD2. This CDR3 comprises 16 residues. V was clipped by 1 base and J by 2 bases; unmatched bases: 3. Germline CDR1 reads SGHTA; CDR2 reads FQGTGA. Partial CDR3 DNA: TGTGCCAGCAGCTTAAGGGGCGGGGGGGCCTACAATGAG. Its protein is CASSLRGGGAYNE. The whole CDR3 region reads CASSLRGGGAYNEQFF.

Concerning this clone itself: The CDR3 end is not reached by the read, which stops 3 residues before it; the germline J gene fills it in. The rearrangement uses TRBV19 and TRBJ2-3; the D is unclear. Germline values: CDR1 LNHDA, CDR2 SQIVND (reference sequence). The CDR3 length is 13 residues. The chain's CDR3 is CASSLNGQETQYF. The DNA read from the CDR3 is TGTGCCAGTAGTTTAAATGGCCAAGAGACG. The full variable domain, with the rest looked up from reference TRBV19 and TRBJ2-3, is DGGITQSPKYLFRKEGQNVTLSCEQNLNHDAMYWYRQDPGQGLRLIYYSQIVNDFQKGDIAEGYSVSREKKESFPLTVTSAQKNPTAFYLCASSLNGQETQYFGPGTRLTVL.

Worth noting for this clone: Sequencing ends 3 residues short of the CDR3 end; the germline J gene provides the rest. The chain carries TRBV20-1 and TRBJ2-2; 8 bases are shared with TRBD2. The CDR3 spans 15 residues. Germline CDR1 reads DFQATT; CDR2 reads SNEGSKA (reference sequence). Trimming removed 0 bases from V and 6 bases from J; junction bases left unmatched: 6. CDR3 region: CSARDPGLGAGELFF. CDR3 bases read: TGCAGTGCTAGAGACCCGGGACTAGGGGCCGGGGAG.

A word on this clone: The read ends 3 residues early relative to the CDR3; the germline J gene fills the gap. V is TRBV28 and J is TRBJ2-7, with 7 bases that match TRBD1. The junction had 9 bases not matched to a gene; V was cut back by 5 bases and J by 2 bases. The V gene's germline CDR1 is MDHEN and CDR2 SYDVKM. The CDR3 is 15 amino acids. CDR3 DNA (partial): TGTGCCAGCAGTCCTCCGGGACAGATCACCTACGAG. The encoded protein is CASSPPGQITYE. The full-length CDR3 reads as CASSPPGQITYEQYF.

As to this clone: The germline gene is not matched at one end of the junction; a read error may be the cause. The read ends 3 residues before the CDR3 terminus; that terminus is restored from the germline J gene. Other DNA sequences of this sample code for an identical CDR3. The V call is TRBV19, the J call TRBJ1-3; TRBD1 is a possible D gene (5 bases). Germline CDR1 reads LNHDA; CDR2 reads SQIVND (reference sequence). The CDR3 contains 17 residues. The CDR3 protein is CASSPAGLAVSGNTIYF. The DNA read from the CDR3 is TGTGCCAGTAGTCCAGCAGGGTTGGCCGTCTCTGGAAACACG.

Turning to this clone: The DNA ends 3 residues before the CDR3 does, and the rest of the CDR3 is filled in from the germline J gene. V is TRBV20-1 and J is TRBJ2-3, with 8 bases fitting TRBD2. With V trimmed by 6 bases and J by 6 bases, 5 bases remained unmatched. In germline, CDR1 is DFQATT, CDR2 SNEGSKA (reference sequence). The CDR3 is 12 residues long. The CDR3 is CSARTSSDTQYF. The sequenced CDR3 bases are TGCAGTGCGAGGACTAGCTCGGATACG.

As concerns this clone: The sequence runs out 3 residues before the end of the CDR3; the remainder is reconstructed from the germline J gene. The chain joins TRBV28 to TRBJ2-7; no reliable D call. Germline V gives CDR1 MDHEN, CDR2 SYDVKM. This CDR3 region has 15 residues. The V end was cut by 2 bases, the J end by 2 bases, with 13 bases between. CDR3 DNA (partial): TGTGCCAGCAGTTTACACAGCCCCCAGGCCTACGAG. It specifies CASSLHSPQAYE. The CDR3 in its entirety is CASSLHSPQAYEQYF.

Of note for this clone: The read gets to within 3 residues of the CDR3 end, and the germline J gene fills in the rest. V gene TRBV5-1 combines with J gene TRBJ2-1, with a weak D call TRBD2 (7 bases). Germline loops: CDR1 SGHRS, CDR2 YFSETQ. This CDR3 comprises 14 residues. With 3 bases removed from V and 6 bases from J, the gap between germline ends came to 13 bases. The CDR3 protein is CASSWEGQSNEQFF. CDR3 DNA (partial): TGCGCCAGCAGCTGGGAGGGACAAAGCAATGAG.

Turning to this clone: The read ends 3 residues shy of where the CDR3 ends; the end is completed using the germline J gene. The V call is TRBV2, the J call TRBJ1-2, with unresolved D. The germline V gene has CDR1 SNHLY and CDR2 FYNNEI. This CDR3 contains 12 residues. The CDR3 loop is CASSGSSYDYTF. The part of the CDR3 DNA that was read is TGTGCCAGCAGTGGCTCCTCCTACGAC.

As to this clone: The read ends 3 residues early relative to the CDR3; the germline J gene fills the gap. V and J are TRBV6-1 and TRBJ2-5, with TRBD1 as a possible D gene (5 bases). This CDR3 spans 16 amino acids. Germline values: CDR1 MNHNS, CDR2 SASEGT. Trimming stripped 1 base from V and 4 bases from J, with 16 bases between. The covered CDR3 bases are TGTGCCAGCAGTGAAGGGATAGGGCAGGGCGGAGAGACC. Residues: CASSEGIGQGGET. The complete CDR3 protein is CASSEGIGQGGETQYF.

About this clone: The read ends 3 residues shy of where the CDR3 ends; the end is completed using the germline J gene. The chain is built from TRBV7-2 and TRBJ2-2; tentative D call: TRBD2 (5 bases). The CDR3 covers 13 residues. CDR1 and CDR2 from the germline V gene are SGHTA and FQGNSA. CDR3 amino acids: CASSPSTGKKLFF. CDR3 DNA (partial): TGTGCCAGCAGCCCCAGTACGGGGAAAAAG.

On this clone itself: The read falls 3 residues short of the CDR3 end, and the missing part is taken from the germline J gene. This rearrangement joins TRBV19 to TRBJ1-2; D uncertain. The germline CDR1 and CDR2 sequences are LNHDA and SQIVND (reference sequence). The CDR3 consists of 15 residues. CDR3 DNA, as far as it was read: TGTGCCAGTAGTACTTCTAGCGGGAGGTTCTACGAC. Translation: CASSTSSGRFYD. The complete CDR3 reads CASSTSSGRFYDYTF.

Details on this clone: The read finishes 3 residues shy of the CDR3 end, and the germline J gene is used to complete it. The rearrangement links TRBV19 to TRBJ2-7, with TRBD1 matching 10 bases. The CDR3 totals 14 residues. V trimming: 3 bases; J trimming: 3 bases; junction bases outside the gene matches: 2. In germline, CDR1 is LNHDA, CDR2 SQIVND (reference sequence). The CDR3 here is CASSMGTGDYEQYF. CDR3 DNA (partial): TGTGCCAGTAGTATGGGGACAGGGGACTACGAG.

On this clone itself: The read is 3 residues too short to cover the CDR3 end, so that end is filled in from the germline J gene. The chain links TRBV7-9 to TRBJ2-7, with D unresolved. There are 13 residues in the CDR3. Germline V gene sequence: CDR1 SEHNR, CDR2 FQNEAQ (reference sequence). With 3 bases removed from V and 6 bases from J, the gap between germline ends came to 12 bases. The covered CDR3 bases are TGTGCCAGCAGCTTGGCAGCCCTAGGCGAG. Translation: CASSLAALGE. The full CDR3 is CASSLAALGEQYF.

A note on this clone: Read coverage stops 3 residues before the CDR3 terminus; the germline J gene supplies the remainder. This chain connects TRBV7-2 to TRBJ2-7; 7 bases are a match to TRBD2. This CDR3 spans 15 amino acids. Germline CDR1 reads SGHTA; CDR2 reads FQGNSA. V was clipped by 5 bases and J by 4 bases; unmatched bases: 11. CDR3 in amino acids: CASSRGEGRGYEQYF. Incomplete CDR3 DNA: TGTGCCAGCAGCAGAGGGGAGGGCCGAGGTTACGAG.

Comment on this clone: The read comes to an end 3 residues before the CDR3 does, leaving the germline J gene to fill in the end. This chain links TRBV7-2 with TRBJ2-5; 7 bases are a match to TRBD2. CDR3 length equals 14 residues. In germline, CDR1 is SGHTA, CDR2 FQGNSA. Partial CDR3 DNA: TGTGCCAGCAGCCCGGGGGGTAGCACAGATACC. This gives the protein CASSPGGSTDT. The full CDR3 protein is CASSPGGSTDTQYF.

Notes on this clone: Mismatch with germline at one junction end may stem from a read error. The sequenced fragment ends 3 residues before the CDR3 boundary, so the rest is inferred from the germline J gene. This sample also contains other DNA sequences that code for the same CDR3. The rearrangement links TRBV7-6 to TRBJ1-3; D not resolved. This CDR3 has 13 amino acids. The germline CDR1 and CDR2 sequences are SGHVS and FNYEAQ. CDR3 bases read: TGTGCCAGCAGCCCCACAGCTGGAAACACG. Residues: CASSPTAGNT. The full CDR3 reads CASSPTAGNTIYF.

A note on this clone: The CDR3 end falls 3 residues outside the read, so it is completed with the germline J gene. This sequence joins TRBV18 and TRBJ1-2; perhaps TRBD1 as D (5 bases). This CDR3 region has 13 residues. Germline CDR1 is KGHSH and CDR2 is LQKENI. The V gene lost 5 bases and the J gene lost 6 bases, with 13 bases spanning the gap. This chain's CDR3 is CASSTAGDNGYTF. The DNA read from the CDR3 is TGTGCCAGCTCAACTGCGGGGGATAATGGC. Complete variable domain (other parts from reference TRBV18 and TRBJ1-2): NAGVMQNPRHLVRRRGQEARLRCSPMKGHSHVYWYRQLPEEGLKFMVYLQKENIIDESGMPKERFSAEFPKEGPSILRIQQVVRGDSAAYFCASSTAGDNGYTFGSGTRLTVV.

Regarding this clone: The read is 3 residues too short to cover the CDR3 end, so that end is filled in from the germline J gene. This chain connects TRBV7-3 to TRBJ1-1; 7 nucleotides agree with TRBD1. CDR1 is SGHTA, CDR2 FQGTGA, per germline. Trimming at V came to 2 bases and at J to 1 base, leaving 1 base not matched to a gene. The CDR3 extends over 14 amino acids. This CDR3 is CASSLEGANTEAFF. CDR3 DNA, as far as it was read: TGTGCCAGCAGCTTAGAGGGGGCGAACACTGAA.

Remarks on this clone: The read ends 3 residues shy of where the CDR3 ends; the end is completed using the germline J gene. V and J are TRBV19 and TRBJ2-1; D may match TRBD1 or TRBD2 (7 bases each). The CDR3 sequence is 16 residues long. V gave up 5 bases and J gave up 8 bases, with 22 bases separating them. CDR1 and CDR2 from the germline V gene are LNHDA and SQIVND (reference sequence). CDR3 DNA (partial): TGTGCCAGTAGTGCACAGCAGGGGGAGGGATATGATGAG. It is translated as CASSAQQGEGYDE. The whole CDR3 reads CASSAQQGEGYDEQFF.

Concerning this clone itself: The sequenced fragment ends 3 residues before the CDR3 boundary, so the rest is inferred from the germline J gene. This sequence joins TRBV6-1 and TRBJ2-4, with D possibly matching TRBD1 (7 bases). Germline values: CDR1 MNHNS, CDR2 SASEGT. The CDR3 has 14 amino acids. Trimming took 2 bases from V and 9 from J, leaving 14 bases between them. The CDR3 bases that were read are TGTGCCAGCAGTGAACAGGGGGGCCAAAGCATT. Translating gives CASSEQGGQSI. The whole CDR3 protein reads CASSEQGGQSIQYF.